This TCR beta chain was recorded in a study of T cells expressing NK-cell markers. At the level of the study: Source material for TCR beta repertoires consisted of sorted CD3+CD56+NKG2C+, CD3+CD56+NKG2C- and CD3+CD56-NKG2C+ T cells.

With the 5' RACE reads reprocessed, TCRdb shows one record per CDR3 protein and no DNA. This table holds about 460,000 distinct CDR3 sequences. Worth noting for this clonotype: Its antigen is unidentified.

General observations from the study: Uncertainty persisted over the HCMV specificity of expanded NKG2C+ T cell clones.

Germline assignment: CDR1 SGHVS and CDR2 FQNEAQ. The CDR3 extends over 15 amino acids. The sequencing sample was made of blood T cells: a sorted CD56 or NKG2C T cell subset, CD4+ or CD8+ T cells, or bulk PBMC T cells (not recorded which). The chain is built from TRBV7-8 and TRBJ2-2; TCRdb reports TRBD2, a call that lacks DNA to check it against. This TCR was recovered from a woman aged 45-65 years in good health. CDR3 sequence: CASSFKGLNTGELFF.